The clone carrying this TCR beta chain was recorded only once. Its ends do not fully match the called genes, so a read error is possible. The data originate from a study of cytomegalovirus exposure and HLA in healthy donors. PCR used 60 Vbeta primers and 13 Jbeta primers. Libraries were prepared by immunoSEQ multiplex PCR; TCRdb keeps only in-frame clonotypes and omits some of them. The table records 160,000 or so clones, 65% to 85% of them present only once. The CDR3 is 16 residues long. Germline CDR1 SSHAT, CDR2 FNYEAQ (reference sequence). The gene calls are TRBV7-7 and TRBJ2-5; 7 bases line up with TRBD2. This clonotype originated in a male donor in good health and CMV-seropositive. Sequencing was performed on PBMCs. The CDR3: CASSSSPGTNQETQYF. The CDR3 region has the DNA TGTGCTAGCAGCTCCTCGCCCGGGACTAACCAAGAGACCCAGTACTTC.